This TCR beta chain was captured in a study of blood T cell repertoires in COVID-19. As for the study in general: Donors in the United States, Italy and Spain gave samples during acute or convalescent COVID-19.

Per the study methods: Researchers report that nucleated cell counts were estimated from reference gene primer amplification. The table came from immunoSEQ multiplex PCR; TCRdb's copy has only in-frame clones and leaves some out. Clone size and V and J calls were adopted from that table, with D and trimming inferred from the DNA. The sample yields nearly 250,000 clones, about 90% seen once. The CDR3 totals 18 residues. Germline lookup yields CDR1 MNHNS and CDR2 SASEGT. V was trimmed by 2 bases and J by 2 bases, leaving 18 bases between them. Input material: PBMCs or T cells enriched from blood (not recorded which). The chain recombines TRBV6-1 with TRBJ1-4; TRBD1 might be the D (5 bases). The receptor comes from a man aged 50 to 59 who had been exposed to COVID-19. CDR3: CASSEFLGTGGTNEKLFF. The CDR3 DNA reads as TGTGCCAGCAGTGAATTCCTAGGGACCGGGGGGACTAATGAAAAACTGTTTTTT.